This T cell receptor beta chain is from a study of CD8+CD57+ T cells in acquired aplastic anemia (dated by TCRdb to between 2018 and 2020). Broadly, across the study: On average, sorted CD4+ and CD8+ cells yielded roughly 3.4 ug of extracted DNA, with a range of about 0.19 to 30 ug. CD8+CD57+ expansion was defined as frequency above the mean frequency observed in healthy subjects.

Genomic DNA served as template for TCR beta VDJ combination and CDR3 sequence profiling. TCR repertoire sequencing was run on an Illumina HiSeq 2000. The authors' analysis ran thus. TRBV/TRBJ rearrangement plots, CDR3 size and DJ length profiles, and Simpson's diversity index were used to assess repertoires. The most abundant DNA sequence in the deep sequencing data was defined as the immunodominant clone. CDR3 amino acid sequences were screened for sharing across subjects and compared with published repertoires and the VDJdb database. TCRdb took the public reads, trimmed them with fastp at Q25, ran MiXCR for clone calling and kept in-frame beta chains. Rows matching on CDR3 protein sequence are summarized as one entry with the most common DNA and genes. TCRdb's processing, not the authors' own work, is the source of the V and J calls. For this sample the table gives 150,000 to 200,000 distinct CDR3 sequences, of which around 50% were detected only once. 1.1% of the sample lies in the top ten.

On this clonotype: There is no known antigen for this receptor. Per-base quality was not reported, and no clone a single base away is much larger than it.

V sheds 0 bases and J sheds 2 bases, leaving 7 bases between their ends. CDR1 is given as LNHNV and CDR2 as YYDKDF, both from the germline V gene (reference sequence). The CDR3 numbers 15 residues from cysteine through phenylalanine. This entry keeps only the CDR3 DNA: 45 bases, framed from base 1. Expansion of CD8+CD57+ cells had been shown by flow cytometry in the patients chosen for sequencing. Every patient had a diagnosis of severe acquired aplastic anemia based on International Study of Aplastic Anemia and Agranulocytosis and Camitta criteria. No therapy had been received by the patients at the time of blood sampling. In the study, sorted CD4+ and CD8+ blood T cells from patients with severe aplastic anemia and from healthy subjects underwent deep sequencing of TCR repertoires. Patients were enrolled under clinicaltrials.gov protocols 00001620, 01623167, 00001397, 00071045, 00081523 and 00961064 in the USA. Ficoll-Paque density gradient centrifugation was used to isolate peripheral blood mononuclear cells. Before DNA was extracted, CD4+ and CD8+ T cells were sorted using either FACS or magnetic beads.

Paper-wide results and their limitations: Patients and healthy controls showed no significant difference in CD8+ Simpson's diversity (P=0.060). About 29 CD8+ CDR3 sequences were found to be shared between patients and controls, but these sequences appeared to be highly expressed in patients and within the immunodominant clones of the patients.

The sequence came from a human donor with aplastic anemia. The sample taken for sequencing was sorted CD4+, CD8+, or CD8+CD57+ T cells (not recorded which) from PBMCs. Recombination joined TRBV15 with TRBJ1-4; the D gene cannot be named for sure. CDR3 sequence: CATSRDLQTNEKLFF. The base sequence is TGTGCCACCAGCAGAGATCTACAGACTAATGAAAAACTGTTTTTT.